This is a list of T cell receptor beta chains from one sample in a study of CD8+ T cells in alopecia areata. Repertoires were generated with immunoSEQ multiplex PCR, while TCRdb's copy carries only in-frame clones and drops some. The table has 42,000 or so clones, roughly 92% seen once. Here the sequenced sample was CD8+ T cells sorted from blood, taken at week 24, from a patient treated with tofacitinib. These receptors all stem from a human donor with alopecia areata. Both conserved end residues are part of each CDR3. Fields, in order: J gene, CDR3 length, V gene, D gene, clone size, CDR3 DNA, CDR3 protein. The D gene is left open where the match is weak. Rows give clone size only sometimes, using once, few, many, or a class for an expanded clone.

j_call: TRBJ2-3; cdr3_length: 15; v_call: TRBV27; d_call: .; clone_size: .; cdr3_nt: TGTGCCAGCAGTTTAAATTTCGGCCAGATAGATACGCAGTATTTT; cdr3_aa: CASSLNFGQIDTQYF
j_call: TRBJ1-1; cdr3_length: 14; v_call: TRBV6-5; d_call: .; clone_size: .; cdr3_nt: TGTGCCAGCAGCCCTGCGACTCTGAACACTGAAGCTTTCTTT; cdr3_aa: CASSPATLNTEAFF
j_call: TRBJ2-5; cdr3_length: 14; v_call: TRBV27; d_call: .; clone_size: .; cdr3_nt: TGTGCCAGCAGCCCGAGGGGGGTGCGAATGGCCCAGTACTTC; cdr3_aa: CASSPRGVRMAQYF
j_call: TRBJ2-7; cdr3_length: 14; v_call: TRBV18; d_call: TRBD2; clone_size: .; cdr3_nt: TGTGCCAGCTCAACTAGCGAGAGCTCCTACGAGCAGTACTTC; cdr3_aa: CASSTSESSYEQYF
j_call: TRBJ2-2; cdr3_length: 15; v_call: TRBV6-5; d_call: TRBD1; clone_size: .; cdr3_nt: TGTGCCAGCAGTTACGGGACAGGGAACACCGGGGAGCTGTTTTTT; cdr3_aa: CASSYGTGNTGELFF
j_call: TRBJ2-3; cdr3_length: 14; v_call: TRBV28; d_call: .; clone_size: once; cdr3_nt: TGTGCCAGCAGTCCTCTCGGGGATACAGATACGCAGTATTTT; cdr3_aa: CASSPLGDTDTQYF
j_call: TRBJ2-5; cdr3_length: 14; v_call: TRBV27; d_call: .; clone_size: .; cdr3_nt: TGTGCCAGCAGTACCCGGGACGGACAAGAGACCCAGTACTTC; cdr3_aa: CASSTRDGQETQYF
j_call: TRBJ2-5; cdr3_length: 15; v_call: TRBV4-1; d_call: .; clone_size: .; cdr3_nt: TGCGCCAGCAGCCAAGAAGGCCGGGTCGGGGAGACCCAGTACTTC; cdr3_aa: CASSQEGRVGETQYF
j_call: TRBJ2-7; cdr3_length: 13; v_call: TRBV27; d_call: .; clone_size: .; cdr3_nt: TGTGCCACCAAGGGGGGGGGACTGTACGAGCAGTACTTC; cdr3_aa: CATKGGGLYEQYF
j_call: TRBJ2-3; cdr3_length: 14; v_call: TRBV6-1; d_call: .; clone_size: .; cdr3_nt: TGTGCCAGCAGCCCCCCCGAGGGCACAGATACGCAGTATTTT; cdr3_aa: CASSPPEGTDTQYF
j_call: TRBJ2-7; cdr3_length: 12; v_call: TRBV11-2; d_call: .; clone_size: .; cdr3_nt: TGTGCCAGCAGTCTCTCTCCTTACGAGCAGTACTTC; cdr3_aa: CASSLSPYEQYF
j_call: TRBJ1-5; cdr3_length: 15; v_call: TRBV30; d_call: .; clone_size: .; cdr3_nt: TGTGCCTGGAGCCCGGACGGAAATAGCAATCAGCCCCAGCATTTT; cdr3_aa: CAWSPDGNSNQPQHF
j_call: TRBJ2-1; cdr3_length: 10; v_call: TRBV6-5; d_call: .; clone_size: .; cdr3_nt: TGTGCCAGCAAGGGCCACGAGCAGTTCTTC; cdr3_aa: CASKGHEQFF
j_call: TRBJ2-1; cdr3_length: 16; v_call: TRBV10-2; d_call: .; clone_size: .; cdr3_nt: TGCGCCAGCAGTGAGATCGATAGCCCCCCCCACAATGAGCAGTTCTTC; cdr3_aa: CASSEIDSPPHNEQFF
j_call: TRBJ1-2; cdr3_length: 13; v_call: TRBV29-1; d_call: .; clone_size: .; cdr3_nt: TGCAGCGTTGAAAGCAGTCCTCTCTATGGCTACACCTTC; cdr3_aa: CSVESSPLYGYTF
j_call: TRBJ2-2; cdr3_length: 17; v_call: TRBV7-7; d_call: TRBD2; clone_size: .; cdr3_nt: TGTGCTAGCAGCCAGAGTAGGACTAGCGGGAGCACCGGGGAGCTGTTTTTT; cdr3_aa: CASSQSRTSGSTGELFF
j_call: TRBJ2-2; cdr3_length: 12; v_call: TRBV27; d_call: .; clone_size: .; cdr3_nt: TGTGCCAGCAGTACGGGGGCCGGGGAGCTGTTTTTT; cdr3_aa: CASSTGAGELFF
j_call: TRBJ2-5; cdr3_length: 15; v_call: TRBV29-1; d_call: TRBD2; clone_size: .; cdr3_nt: TGCAGCGTTGATACCGGGACTAGCGTCCAAGAGACCCAGTACTTC; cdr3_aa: CSVDTGTSVQETQYF
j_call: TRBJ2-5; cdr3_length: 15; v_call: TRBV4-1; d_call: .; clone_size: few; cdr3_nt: TGCGCCAGCAGCCAACGGTCTAGCAGCCAAGAGACCCAGTACTTC; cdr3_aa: CASSQRSSSQETQYF
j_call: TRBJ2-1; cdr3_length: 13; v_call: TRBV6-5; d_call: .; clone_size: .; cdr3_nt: TGTGCCAGCAGTTGGGGGCAGGGCAATGAGCAGTTCTTC; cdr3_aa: CASSWGQGNEQFF
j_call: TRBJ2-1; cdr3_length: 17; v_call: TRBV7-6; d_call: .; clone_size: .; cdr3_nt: TGTGCCAGCAGCTTAGCTCCTGGCGGGAACGCCTACAATGAGCAGTTCTTC; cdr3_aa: CASSLAPGGNAYNEQFF
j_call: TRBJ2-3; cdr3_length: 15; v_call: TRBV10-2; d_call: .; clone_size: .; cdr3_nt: TGCGCCAGCAGTGAGTCGACTAGAGACACAGATACGCAGTATTTT; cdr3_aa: CASSESTRDTDTQYF
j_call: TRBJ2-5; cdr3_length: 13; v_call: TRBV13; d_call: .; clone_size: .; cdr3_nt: TGTGCCAGCAGTTTGGGTGGACCAGGGACCCAGTACTTC; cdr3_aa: CASSLGGPGTQYF
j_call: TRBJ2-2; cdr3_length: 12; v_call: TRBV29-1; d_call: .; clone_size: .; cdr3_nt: TGCAGCGCGGGGCTGGACACCGGGGAGCTGTTTTTT; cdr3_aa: CSAGLDTGELFF
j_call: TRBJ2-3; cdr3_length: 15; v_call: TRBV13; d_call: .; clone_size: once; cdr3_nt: TGTGCCAGCAGCTTAGGCTCGGGACGCACAGATACGCAGTATTTT; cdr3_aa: CASSLGSGRTDTQYF
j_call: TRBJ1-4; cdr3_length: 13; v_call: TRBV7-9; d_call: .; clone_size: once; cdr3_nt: TGTGCCAGCAGCCCATGGAGCGGTGAAAAACTGTTTTTT; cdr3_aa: CASSPWSGEKLFF
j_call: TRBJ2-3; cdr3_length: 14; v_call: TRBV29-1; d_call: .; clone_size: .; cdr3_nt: TGCAGCGTTGACCCGTCGCGCGGCTCAGATACGCAGTATTTT; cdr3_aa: CSVDPSRGSDTQYF
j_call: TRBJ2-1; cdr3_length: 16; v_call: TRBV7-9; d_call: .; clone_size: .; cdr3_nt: TGTGCCAGCAGCTTAGCCCCGGGGGCTCATGACAATGAGCAGTTCTTC; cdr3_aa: CASSLAPGAHDNEQFF
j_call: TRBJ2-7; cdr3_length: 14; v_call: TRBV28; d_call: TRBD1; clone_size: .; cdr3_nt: TGTGCCAGCAGTGACAGGGGAACACCATACGAGCAGTACTTC; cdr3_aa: CASSDRGTPYEQYF
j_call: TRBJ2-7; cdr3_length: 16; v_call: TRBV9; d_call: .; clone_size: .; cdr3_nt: TGTGCCAGCAGCGGTTCCCGGGACATGCCCTCCTACGAGCAGTACTTC; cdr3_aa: CASSGSRDMPSYEQYF
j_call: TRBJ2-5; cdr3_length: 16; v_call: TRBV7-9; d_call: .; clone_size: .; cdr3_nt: TGTGCCAGCAGCACCCTCAACGGGCAGGAGGGAGAGACCCAATACTTC; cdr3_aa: CASSTLNGQEGETQYF
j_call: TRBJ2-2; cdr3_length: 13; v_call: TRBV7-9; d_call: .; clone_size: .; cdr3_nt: TGTGCCAGCAGCTTTTTAGACACCGGGGAGCTGTTTTTT; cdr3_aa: CASSFLDTGELFF
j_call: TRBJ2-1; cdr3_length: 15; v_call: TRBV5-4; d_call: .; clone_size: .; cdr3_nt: TGTGCCAGCAGCTTGATGGAGGAGAGGGTCAATGAGCAGTTCTTC; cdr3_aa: CASSLMEERVNEQFF
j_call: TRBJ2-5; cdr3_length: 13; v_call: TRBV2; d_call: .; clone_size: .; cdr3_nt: TGTGCCATCAAACAGGATAACCAAGAGACCCAGTACTTC; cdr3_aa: CAIKQDNQETQYF
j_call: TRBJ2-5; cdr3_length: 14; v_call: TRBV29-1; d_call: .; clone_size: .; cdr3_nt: TGCAGCGGGACCCGTGACCTCTCGGGAGAGACCCAGTACTTC; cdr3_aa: CSGTRDLSGETQYF
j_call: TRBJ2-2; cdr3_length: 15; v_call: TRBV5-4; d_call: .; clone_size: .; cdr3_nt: TGTGCCAGCAGCCCCGACAGCTCGAACACCGGGGAGCTGTTTTTT; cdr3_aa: CASSPDSSNTGELFF
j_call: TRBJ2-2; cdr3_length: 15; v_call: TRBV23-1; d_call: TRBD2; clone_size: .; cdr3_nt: TGCGCCAGCCACGGGGGGGCACCAAACACCGGGGAGCTGTTTTTT; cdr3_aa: CASHGGAPNTGELFF
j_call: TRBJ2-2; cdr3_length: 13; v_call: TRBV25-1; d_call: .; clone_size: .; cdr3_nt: TGTGCCAGCAGTGAAAAAAACACCGGGGAGCTGTTTTTT; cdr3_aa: CASSEKNTGELFF
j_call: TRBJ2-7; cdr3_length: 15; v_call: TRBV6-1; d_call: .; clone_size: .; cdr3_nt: TGTGCCAGCAGTGAAGCTTTACAGGGCTCCTACGAGCAGTACTTC; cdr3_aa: CASSEALQGSYEQYF
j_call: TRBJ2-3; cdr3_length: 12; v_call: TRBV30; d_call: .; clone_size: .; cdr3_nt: TGTGCCTCAGGGGGGGACACAGATACGCAGTATTTT; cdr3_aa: CASGGDTDTQYF
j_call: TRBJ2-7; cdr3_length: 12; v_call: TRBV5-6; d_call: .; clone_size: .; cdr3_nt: TGTGCCAGCGGTCAAACGAGGTTCGAGCAGTACTTC; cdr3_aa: CASGQTRFEQYF
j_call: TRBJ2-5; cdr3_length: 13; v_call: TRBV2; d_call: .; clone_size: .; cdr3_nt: TGTGCCAGCAAAGACAGGTCGGAAGAGACCCAGTACTTC; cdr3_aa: CASKDRSEETQYF
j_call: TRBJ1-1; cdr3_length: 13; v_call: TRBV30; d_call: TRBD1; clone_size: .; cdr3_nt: TGTGCCTGGAGCGGGACAGTTAACACTGAAGCTTTCTTT; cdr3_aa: CAWSGTVNTEAFF
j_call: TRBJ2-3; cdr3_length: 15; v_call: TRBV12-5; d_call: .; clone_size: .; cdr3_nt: TGTGCTAGTGCTACCCCCGGGGAAGGCACAGATACGCAGTATTTT; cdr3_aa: CASATPGEGTDTQYF
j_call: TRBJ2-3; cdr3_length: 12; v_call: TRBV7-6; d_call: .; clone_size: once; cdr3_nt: TGTGCCAGCAGCTCCCTAGCGGATACGCAGTATTTT; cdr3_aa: CASSSLADTQYF
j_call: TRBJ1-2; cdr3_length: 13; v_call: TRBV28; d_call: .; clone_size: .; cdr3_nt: TGTGCCAGCAGATTACTGAGCAACTATGGCTACACCTTC; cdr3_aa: CASRLLSNYGYTF
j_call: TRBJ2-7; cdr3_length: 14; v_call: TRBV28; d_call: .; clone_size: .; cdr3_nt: TGTGCCAGCAGTTTTGGGCTCGCGTCCTACGAGCAGTACTTC; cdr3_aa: CASSFGLASYEQYF
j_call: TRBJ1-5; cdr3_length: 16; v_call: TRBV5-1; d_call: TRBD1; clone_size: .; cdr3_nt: TGCGCCAGCAGCTTCAGGGACAGGAGTAGCAATCAGCCCCAGCATTTT; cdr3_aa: CASSFRDRSSNQPQHF
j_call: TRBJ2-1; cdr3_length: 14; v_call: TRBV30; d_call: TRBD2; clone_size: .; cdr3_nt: TGTGCCTGGTCGCCGGGACTAGCGGGCAATGAGCAGTTCTTC; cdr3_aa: CAWSPGLAGNEQFF
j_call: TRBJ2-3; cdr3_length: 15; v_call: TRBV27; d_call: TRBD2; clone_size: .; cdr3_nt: TGTGCCAGCAGTTTATCGGGACTAAGCACAGATACGCAGTATTTT; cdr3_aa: CASSLSGLSTDTQYF